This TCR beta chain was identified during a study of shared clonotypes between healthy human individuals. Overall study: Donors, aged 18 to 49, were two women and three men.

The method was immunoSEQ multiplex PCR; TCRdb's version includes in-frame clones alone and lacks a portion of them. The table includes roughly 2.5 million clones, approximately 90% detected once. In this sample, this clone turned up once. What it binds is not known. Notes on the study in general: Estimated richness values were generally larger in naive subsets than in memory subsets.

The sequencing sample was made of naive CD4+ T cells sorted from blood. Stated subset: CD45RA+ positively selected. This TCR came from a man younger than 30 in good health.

The CDR3: CASSIAVSGRAFSETQYF. CDR3 bases: TGTGCCAGTAGTATAGCCGTTAGCGGGAGGGCTTTTTCAGAGACCCAGTACTTC. The chain employs TRBV19 and TRBJ2-5; 11 bases agree with TRBD2. V gave up 1 base and J gave up 4 bases; unmatched junction bases: 11. The CDR3 length is 18 residues. From germline, CDR1 is LNHDA and CDR2 SQIVND (reference sequence). Full variable domain (remainder filled in from reference TRBV19 and TRBJ2-5): DGGITQSPKYLFRKEGQNVTLSCEQNLNHDAMYWYRQDPGQGLRLIYYSQIVNDFQKGDIAEGYSVSREKKESFPLTVTSAQKNPTAFYLCASSIAVSGRAFSETQYFGPGTRLLVL.